This T cell receptor (beta chain) stems from a study of cytomegalovirus exposure and HLA in healthy donors. Primers: 60 Vbeta forward and 13 Jbeta reverse. Clones were read by immunoSEQ multiplex PCR, and TCRdb kept only the in-frame ones, dropping some. The table shows 95,000 to 110,000 clones, with less than 85% occurring only once. CDR3 size: 12 residues. Deletions cut 4 bases from V and 2 bases from J, with 5 bases between. Per germline, CDR1 SGHRS and CDR2 YFSETQ. Input material: PBMCs. V is TRBV5-1 and J is TRBJ2-3; D gene unclear. This receptor was obtained from a woman aged 40 to 50 in good health and CMV-seropositive. For the CDR3, the DNA is TGCGCCAGCAGCGTACACACAGATACGCAGTATTTT. Translated: CASSVHTDTQYF.